This T cell receptor (beta chain) was recorded in a study of blood T cell repertoires in COVID-19. Overall study: PBMCs, B-cell-depleted T cells, or T cells were the source of the cDNA or gDNA that made up the material.

Only in-frame clones appear in the TCRdb table, and some are missing; sequencing was by immunoSEQ multiplex PCR. The data show under 40,000 clones, 89% seen once. Germline CDR1 reads SGHTA; CDR2 reads FQGNSA. Losses at the gene ends were 1 base for V and 5 bases for J; bases not matched to a gene: 3. The CDR3 has 14 amino acids. The clonotype was recovered from a human donor in a cohort sampled during active COVID-19. V gene TRBV7-2 combines with J gene TRBJ1-2; 8 bases fit TRBD1. The material sequenced was peripheral blood. CDR3 loop: CASSLGQGAYGYTF. CDR3 sequence (DNA): TGTGCCAGCAGCTTAGGTCAGGGGGCTTATGGCTACACCTTC.